A selection of T cell receptor beta chains follows, all from one sample in a study of vaccination and CD4 T cells after COVID-19. Their antigen targets remain unknown. TCRdb analysed the PCR reads with MiXCR anew, one entry per CDR3 protein. This sample has 10,000 to 15,000 distinct CDR3 sequences, with about two fifths found just once. The source material was CD4+ T cells from blood, cultured in vitro, sampled before SARS-CoV-2 vaccination. These TCRs come from a human donor who had recovered from COVID-19. Each CDR3 is given with its conserved first and last residue.

CDR3	V	J
CSAPSGDTEAFF	TRBV20-1	TRBJ1-1
CASRGRDRSSNQPQHF	TRBV6-1	TRBJ1-5
CASSLNNPGQRITEAFF	TRBV5-1	TRBJ1-1
CASSLRGGGPQNIQYF	TRBV7-6	TRBJ2-4
CASSLGAGGNSPLHF	TRBV7-2	TRBJ1-6
CASSLVGTAAYNEQFF	TRBV7-2	TRBJ2-1
CSASRQGNYGYTF	TRBV20-1	TRBJ1-2
CASSPGTGINSPLHF	TRBV7-2	TRBJ1-6
CASSLRDGRGAFF	TRBV12-3/TRBV12-4	TRBJ1-1
CSARDRGGYSNQPQHF	TRBV20-1	TRBJ1-5
CASSSRQGSSYNEQFF	TRBV7-2	TRBJ2-1
CASSLVSEGYGGQGYTF	TRBV5-1	TRBJ1-2
CASSPSSGNEGYTF	TRBV7-2	TRBJ1-2
CSAIPTRQGGLSGYTF	TRBV20-1	TRBJ1-2
CASSQDAATLMNTEAFF	TRBV4-1	TRBJ1-1
CATSRATSNSEQYF	TRBV15	TRBJ2-7
CASSPQGQGVYEQYF	TRBV7-2	TRBJ2-7
CAISESHSGGYTF	TRBV10-3	TRBJ1-2
CASSLSGLNTEAFF	TRBV5-1	TRBJ1-1
CASSSMGRRNTEAFF	TRBV11-2	TRBJ1-1
CASSIVSGTVYEQYF	TRBV2	TRBJ2-7
CASSAGGLQETQYF	TRBV6-1	TRBJ2-5
CSAGQGTYEQYF	TRBV20-1	TRBJ2-7
CASSYVYF	TRBV6-5	TRBJ2-7
CAISDYKTANYGYTF	TRBV10-3	TRBJ1-2
CASREKGPTTGYTF	TRBV27	TRBJ1-2
CASSYRRGAPFEQYF	TRBV27	TRBJ2-7
CASSYSLANTEAFF	TRBV6-5	TRBJ1-1
CASSGVRDTEAFF	TRBV7-2	TRBJ1-1
CSVQPFRNLGYGYTF	TRBV29-1	TRBJ1-2
CAISNSGSGYGYTF	TRBV10-3	TRBJ1-2
CASSLVNHEQYF	TRBV11-3	TRBJ2-7
CASRVDRSSYNEQFF	TRBV19	TRBJ2-1
CASSLGRYTDTQYF	TRBV7-3	TRBJ2-3
CASSIRPNQPQHF	TRBV19	TRBJ1-5
CASSLQGNYGYTF	TRBV5-1	TRBJ1-2
CAIRLAGVLSGNEQFF	TRBV10-3	TRBJ2-1
CASSLVQVGQPQHF	TRBV7-6	TRBJ1-5
CSAEVGGTDTRYF	TRBV20-1	TRBJ2-3
CASSSGASGPQETQYF	TRBV7-2	TRBJ2-5